This T cell receptor beta chain was recorded in a study of blood T cell repertoires in COVID-19. Across the whole study: Material from acute and convalescent COVID-19 was sourced from the United States, Italy and Spain.

Repertoires were generated with immunoSEQ multiplex PCR, while TCRdb's copy carries only in-frame clones and drops some. Seen here are roughly 60,000 clones, 81% observed once, and the top ten hold 15%. Sample: peripheral blood. The sequence was obtained from a man older than 75 with acute or convalescent COVID-19.

The CDR3 reads CATSREIRGEGGYTF. As DNA, the CDR3 is TGTGCCACCAGCAGAGAAATTCGGGGGGAGGGTGGCTACACCTTC. This chain links TRBV15 with TRBJ1-2; D is possibly TRBD1 (5 bases). CDR1 is LNHNV, CDR2 YYDKDF, per germline (reference sequence). V shed 0 bases and J shed 7 bases, with 15 bases lying between them. The CDR3 runs 15 residues.